The present T cell receptor (beta chain) was sequenced within a study of T cell responses to AZD1222 COVID-19 vaccine. Study-wide context: The study pooled second doses at about 4 or about 12 weeks. Study results and limitations: A reported finding is that nearly half of spike-specific TCRs target unmutated variant regions. Repertoire samples came only from after the peak T cell response. Donors, mostly white British, included more females; clonal diversity was possibly underestimated.

Data came from immunoSEQ multiplex PCR; TCRdb stores just in-frame clones and leaves some out. The data show fewer than 150,000 clones, around 92% seen once. V gave up 3 bases and J gave up 0 bases, with 3 bases separating them. Germline V gene lookup returns CDR1 MDHEN and CDR2 SYDVKM. The CDR3 contains 12 residues. Remarks on this clone: Its antigen is not identified.

The sequence was obtained from an adult in good health. V gene TRBV28 combines with J gene TRBJ2-7, with unresolved D. The sample in question was peripheral blood, obtained on day 0 of AZD1222 vaccination. The CDR3 DNA reads TGTGCCAGCAGTTTTGACTCCTACGAGCAGTACTTC. This gives the protein CASSFDSYEQYF.